What follows are 8 T cell receptor beta chains derived from one specimen sequenced in a study of shared clonotypes between healthy human individuals. Clones were read by immunoSEQ multiplex PCR, and TCRdb kept only the in-frame ones, dropping some. Seen here are fewer than 3 million clones, 85% to 95% observed once, and the top ten hold 0.37%. The sequenced sample was naive CD4+ T cells from PBMCs. The subset was: CD45RA+ positively selected. The receptor source for this set is a man aged 18-30 years in good health. Some clones in this sample may be carry-over from other donors' samples.

J is TRBJ2-1 and V is TRBV2, with D maybe TRBD2 (5 bases). Trimming left V 7 bases short and J 0 bases short, with 13 bases between. This CDR3 contains 15 residues. Per the germline V gene, CDR1 is SNHLY and CDR2 is FYNNEI. The CDR3: CASTLERNSYNEQFF. The CDR3, as DNA: TGTGCCAGCACCTTGGAGCGGAACTCCTACAATGAGCAGTTCTTC.

CDR3 region: CASNRGGAGGGYGYTF. In DNA, the CDR3 is TGTGCCAGCAATAGAGGCGGGGCAGGGGGCGGCTATGGCTACACCTTC. This chain links TRBV2 with TRBJ1-2; 8 bases are a match to TRBD1. The V segment lost 7 bases and the J segment 4 bases; nucleotides outside the gene matches: 14. From germline, CDR1 is SNHLY and CDR2 FYNNEI. The CDR3 length is 16 residues.

V usage is TRBV30 and J usage is TRBJ2-1, with TRBD2 matching over 8 bases. This CDR3 has 12 amino acids. Germline V gene lookup returns CDR1 GTSNPN and CDR2 SVGIG (reference sequence). CDR3 in DNA: TGTGGCGCCGGGAGGGCGGTCAATGAGCAGTTCTTC. Protein sequence: CGAGRAVNEQFF.

This clone was seen a single time. The same CDR3 arises from other DNA sequences in this sample as well. The chain links TRBV20-1 to TRBJ2-3, with D unresolved. The length of the CDR3 is 11 residues. CDR1 is DFQATT, CDR2 SNEGSKA, per germline (reference sequence). The V and J ends lost 4 bases and 1 base respectively, with 3 bases between them. The CDR3 spells CSAIRTDTQYF. As DNA, the CDR3 is TGCAGTGCTATCCGCACAGATACGCAGTATTTT.

The chain employs TRBV5-1 and TRBJ1-1, with 8 bases lining up with TRBD1. This CDR3 comprises 15 residues. J gave up 0 bases and V 4 bases, and 5 bases lay outside the gene matches. Germline V gene sequence: CDR1 SGHRS, CDR2 YFSETQ. The CDR3 bases are TGCGCCAGCAGCGCTAAGACAGGGGTGAACACTGAAGCTTTCTTT. This encodes CASSAKTGVNTEAFF.

The chain employs TRBV1 and TRBJ2-1; the table's D gene call, TRBD2, was not cross checked with the DNA. TRBV1 constitutes a pseudogene. CDR3 length: 18 amino acids. The CDR3 here is CTSSRYWPGSTSYNEQFF. Written as DNA, the CDR3 is TGCACCAGCAGCCGCTACTGGCCCGGGAGTACCTCCTACAATGAGCAGTTCTTC.

The chain combines TRBV7-4 with TRBJ1-1; unclear D gene. V lost 11 bases, J lost 3 bases, and 13 bases lay in between. Germline V CDR1 and CDR2: SGHVT, SQSDAQ. This CDR3 spans 12 amino acids. CDR3 nucleotides: TGTGCCCCCCCTCGGTCCTACACTGAAGCTTTCTTT. Its protein is CAPPRSYTEAFF. The complete variable domain, with remaining parts taken from reference TRBV7-4 and TRBJ1-1, reads GAGVSQSPRYKVAKRGRDVALRCDSISGHVTLYWYRQTLGQGSEVLTYSQSDAQRDKSGRPSGRFSAERPERSVSTLKIQRTEQGDSAVYLCAPPRSYTEAFFGQGTRLTVV.

This clone was observed a handful of times. The chain carries TRBV7-3 and TRBJ2-2; D is undetermined. Between the trimmed V and J ends, which lost 5 bases and 5 bases, there was a span of 9 bases. The CDR3 extends over 13 amino acids. Germline-derived CDR1 and CDR2 are SGHTA and FQGTGA. The CDR3 sequence: CASSGYRTGELFF. The CDR3 nucleotides are TGTGCCAGCAGCGGATATCGAACCGGGGAGCTGTTTTTT.